These 21 T cell receptor beta chains share one sample of origin, sequenced in a study of cytomegalovirus exposure and HLA in healthy donors. PCR was performed using 60 Vbeta and 13 Jbeta primers. Method: immunoSEQ multiplex PCR; TCRdb's copy keeps in-frame clones and lacks some. Among about 160,000 clones, about 81% were seen once, and the ten largest hold more than 0.75%. The sample was PBMCs. The source is a girl aged 2-10 years in good health and CMV-seropositive.

The chain carries TRBV5-1 and TRBJ2-7, with D possibly matching TRBD1 (5 bases). Germline V gene lookup returns CDR1 SGHRS and CDR2 YFSETQ. The CDR3 consists of 17 residues. The V end lost 1 base, the J end lost 2 bases, and 19 bases lay between the germline ends. This CDR3 is CASSLNPWGLSPYEQYF. CDR3 bases: TGCGCCAGCAGCTTGAATCCGTGGGGCCTCTCCCCCTACGAGCAGTACTTC.

This chain uses TRBV7-3 with TRBJ2-7, with 11 bases aligning to TRBD2. This CDR3 region has 15 residues. Germline V CDR1 and CDR2: SGHTA, FQGTGA. The V and J ends lost 1 base and 7 bases, in that order; junction bases with no gene match: 6. CDR3 bases: TGTGCCAGCAGCTTAAACCTAGCGGGAGGTGGTGAGCAGTACTTC. It yields the protein CASSLNLAGGGEQYF.

The chain is built from TRBV18 and TRBJ2-1; 9 bases match TRBD1. V shed 8 bases and J 5 bases; nucleotides not matched to a gene: 7. CDR1 and CDR2 (germline): KGHSH, LQKENI. There are 14 residues in the CDR3. CDR3 sequence reads: CASLDRGEDNEQFF. In DNA, the CDR3 is TGTGCCAGCCTCGACAGGGGGGAAGACAATGAGCAGTTCTTC.

The V and J genes are TRBV5-1 and TRBJ2-2, with 8 positions matching TRBD1. CDR1 and CDR2 (germline): SGHRS, YFSETQ. The CDR3 spans 15 residues. With 0 bases clipped from V and 5 bases from J, the junction kept 3 bases outside the gene matches. CDR3 DNA sequence: TGCGCCAGCAGCTTGGGGCAGGGGGCGACCGGGGAGCTGTTTTTT. Translation gives CASSLGQGATGELFF.

J is TRBJ2-1 and V is TRBV7-2; D call uncertain. This CDR3 is built from 18 residues. Trimming left V 2 bases short and J 4 bases short, with 21 bases between. The germline V gene encodes CDR1 SGHTA and CDR2 FQGNSA. CDR3 in DNA: TGTGCCAGCAGCTTACCTCTCGTGACTTATGGAGAATACAATGAGCAGTTCTTC. This encodes CASSLPLVTYGEYNEQFF.

J is TRBJ2-3 and V is TRBV5-4, with TRBD2 matching over 12 bases. Germline CDR1 and CDR2: SGHNT and YYREEE (reference sequence). The CDR3 sequence is 16 residues long. The J segment lost 3 bases and the V segment lost 4 bases, leaving 6 bases of the junction unmatched. DNA for the CDR3: TGTGCCAGCAGCCAATCACTAGCGGGAGGAACAGATACGCAGTATTTT. Translated, it gives CASSQSLAGGTDTQYF.

This clone was counted a single time. V is TRBV4-1 and J is TRBJ2-3; D is uncertain. The CDR3 contains 14 residues. V shed 2 bases and J shed 4 bases, with 10 bases lying between them. CDR1 and CDR2 (germline): MGHRA, YSYEKL. CDR3 amino acids: CASSQRGLADTQYF. DNA for the CDR3: TGCGCCAGCAGCCAACGCGGATTAGCAGATACGCAGTATTTT.

The chain carries TRBV29-1 and TRBJ1-1, with D uncertain. This CDR3 spans 13 amino acids. Germline CDR1 is SQVTM and CDR2 is ANQGSEA. Trimming stripped 1 base from V and 1 base from J, with 7 bases between. The CDR3 is CSVEASGNTEAFF. CDR3 in DNA: TGCAGCGTTGAAGCCAGCGGGAACACTGAAGCTTTCTTT.

There are a few counts of this clone. The genes are TRBV9 and TRBJ2-5; 7 bases agree with TRBD2. Germline V gives CDR1 SGDLS, CDR2 YYNGEE. The V and J ends lost 2 bases and 4 bases, in that order; junction bases with no gene match: 8. CDR3 length: 15 residues. DNA of the CDR3: TGTGCCAGCAGCGTGGGAGGGAGGCAGGGAGAGACCCAGTACTTC. Its protein is CASSVGGRQGETQYF.

This chain links TRBV19 with TRBJ2-7; D is perhaps TRBD1 (5 bases). CDR3 length: 14 amino acids. Germline CDR1 reads LNHDA; CDR2 reads SQIVND (reference sequence). V was shortened by 3 bases and J by 5 bases, with 14 bases between the two germline ends. DNA for the CDR3: TGTGCCAGTAGTATGGGCAGGGTTCGTAACGAGCAGTACTTC. This encodes CASSMGRVRNEQYF.

The V call is TRBV19, the J call TRBJ2-5; 7 bases map to TRBD1. V lost 6 bases and J lost 9; bases outside the gene matches: 16. CDR1 and CDR2 (germline): LNHDA, SQIVND (reference sequence). The CDR3 spans 15 residues. The DNA of the CDR3 is TGTGCCAGTAGGGGCTCAACAGGGGACGCCCCCCCCCAGTACTTC. Protein sequence: CASRGSTGDAPPQYF. Full variable domain (rest looked up from reference TRBV19 and TRBJ2-5): DGGITQSPKYLFRKEGQNVTLSCEQNLNHDAMYWYRQDPGQGLRLIYYSQIVNDFQKGDIAEGYSVSREKKESFPLTVTSAQKNPTAFYLCASRGSTGDAPPQYFGPGTRLLVL.

The V and J genes are TRBV27 and TRBJ2-7; possibly TRBD2 for D (6 bases). V dropped 8 bases and J dropped 3 bases, with 29 bases sitting between them. The CDR3 sequence is 18 residues long. Germline V lookup: CDR1 MNHEY, CDR2 SMNVEV (reference sequence). The CDR3 DNA follows: TGTGCCAGCCCTCGCCAGTATTCGGCGGGAAGGGGATTCTACGAGCAGTACTTC. It specifies CASPRQYSAGRGFYEQYF.

The chain has TRBV5-6 and TRBJ2-4; D ambiguous. V lost 0 bases, J lost 0 bases, and 7 bases lay in between. The CDR3 runs to 15 residues. Germline V gives CDR1 SGHDT, CDR2 YYEEEE. CDR3 coding DNA: TGTGCCAGCAGCTTGGTTAGTTTAGCCAAAAACATTCAGTACTTC. Its translation is CASSLVSLAKNIQYF.

V is TRBV4-1 and J is TRBJ2-7, with 10 bases matching TRBD1. The length of the CDR3 is 15 residues. Germline lookup yields CDR1 MGHRA and CDR2 YSYEKL. The J segment lost 7 bases and the V segment lost 2 bases, leaving 8 bases of the junction unmatched. The CDR3 sequence: CASSQLDRGGVEQYF. The CDR3 region has the DNA TGCGCCAGCAGCCAATTGGACAGGGGGGGGGTAGAGCAGTACTTC.

The chain combines TRBV5-6 with TRBJ2-5; 12 nucleotides align to TRBD2. CDR1 and CDR2 (germline): SGHDT, YYEEEE. Trimming cost V 2 bases and J 7 bases; bases outside gene matches: 12. The length of the CDR3 is 17 residues. CDR3 sequence (DNA): TGTGCCAGCAGCTTTTCTAGCGGGAGGGCAGTACAGGGGACCCAGTACTTC. Its protein is CASSFSSGRAVQGTQYF.

The chain employs TRBV27 and TRBJ2-7; 7 bases are shared with TRBD2. V shed 3 bases, J shed 1 base, and the junction held 6 bases outside the gene matches. Germline values: CDR1 MNHEY, CDR2 SMNVEV (reference sequence). The CDR3 is made up of 15 amino acids. The CDR3 here is CASSLTGGGSYEQYF. For the CDR3, the DNA is TGTGCCAGCAGTTTGACGGGGGGAGGGTCCTACGAGCAGTACTTC.

The rearrangement uses TRBV6-1 and TRBJ1-1, with D maybe TRBD1 (5 bases). Germline CDR1 MNHNS, CDR2 SASEGT. V was trimmed by 2 bases and J by 0 bases, leaving 10 bases between them. The CDR3 runs 15 residues. In DNA form, the CDR3 reads TGTGCCAGCAGTGAACAGGGAAGTCTGAACACTGAAGCTTTCTTT. This codes for CASSEQGSLNTEAFF.

The V gene is TRBV27, the J gene TRBJ1-5; TRBD1 matches at 8 bases. The CDR3 is 17 residues long. In germline, CDR1 is MNHEY, CDR2 SMNVEV (reference sequence). V shed 2 bases, J shed 0 bases, and the junction held 6 bases outside the gene matches. DNA of the CDR3: TGTGCCAGCAGTTTACAGGGGGCAGTCTTTAGCAATCAGCCCCAGCATTTT. This translates into CASSLQGAVFSNQPQHF.

The chain is built from TRBV5-6 and TRBJ2-4; 11 bases map to TRBD2. Trimming removed 4 bases from V and 7 bases from J; junction bases left unmatched: 16. Germline CDR1 and CDR2: SGHDT and YYEEEE. The CDR3 has 18 amino acids. CDR3 residues: CASSPLRGLADIGNIQYF. The DNA of the CDR3 is TGTGCCAGCAGCCCACTGCGGGGACTAGCGGATATTGGGAACATTCAGTACTTC.

The rearrangement joins TRBV11-2 to TRBJ1-1; D is ambiguous. The CDR3 length is 12 residues. Trimming removed 2 bases from V and 3 bases from J, with 4 bases in between. The germline CDR1 and CDR2 sequences are SGHAT and FQNNGV. In DNA form, the CDR3 reads TGTGCCAGCAGCTTATCTGACACTGAAGCTTTCTTT. Its translation: CASSLSDTEAFF.

This CDR3 is CAISESLRSSGNTIYF. The CDR3 coding sequence is TGTGCCATCAGTGAGAGCCTACGGAGCTCTGGAAACACCATATATTTT. V is TRBV10-3 and J is TRBJ1-3; D call uncertain. V was pared by 2 bases and J by 0 bases, with 11 bases between. The CDR3 has 16 residues. The germline V gene encodes CDR1 ENHRY and CDR2 SYGVKD.